This T cell receptor beta chain was recorded in a study of blood T cells in healthy people across ages. This CDR3 comprises 15 residues. Germline assignment: CDR1 DFQATT and CDR2 SNEGSKA (reference sequence). Then a second PCR, running roughly 6 to 11 cycles, was carried out with a sample-barcoded 5' primer and a J-beta primer mix. MiXCR, run by TCRdb on the 5' RACE reads, gives a single entry per CDR3 protein. The repertoire includes 1.5 million to 2 million distinct CDR3 sequences, roughly 52% of them detected once, and over 2% sits in the top ten. The V and J genes are TRBV20-1 and TRBJ2-5; the match to TRBD2 covers 11 bases. The clonotype was recovered from a woman aged 40 to 50 in good health. Sequencing was carried out using blood. The CDR3 loop is CSDRLTSGGWETQYF. CDR3 sequence (DNA): TGCAGCGATAGACTCACTAGCGGGGGCTGGGAGACCCAGTACTTC.